This T cell receptor (beta chain) was sequenced during a study of blood T cell repertoires in COVID-19. Looking at the study overall: From the United States, Italy and Spain came samples of acute and convalescent COVID-19. In each case, the material was cDNA or gDNA derived from T cells, B-cell-depleted T cells, or PBMCs.

How the authors handled the data: Amplification of reference gene primers provided the estimated nucleated cell counts. Profiling relied on immunoSEQ multiplex PCR, and the TCRdb table lists in-frame clones only, not all of them. The D gene and trimming were derived from the DNA, and the V and J assignments and clone size from that table. The sample holds some 330,000 clones, 85% to 90% seen once. The CDR3 spans 17 residues. Germline V gene sequence: CDR1 MGHRA, CDR2 YSYEKL. V lost 1 base to trimming and J lost 3 bases; unmatched junction nucleotides: 11. Only a few counts were recorded for this clone.

The specimen was peripheral blood. This clonotype was sampled from a woman aged 45-65 years with active or convalescent COVID-19. The chain joins TRBV4-1 to TRBJ2-7; TRBD2 agrees at 8 bases. The CDR3 coding sequence is TGCGCCAGCAGCCAAGTCCCCCCACTAAGCGGGGGCTACGAGCAGTACTTC. As protein: CASSQVPPLSGGYEQYF.